What follows describes a single T cell receptor (beta chain). Its antigen remains unknown. Compared with germline, one end of the junction differs, possibly owing to a read error. This record comes from a study of tumor-infiltrating lymphocytes in primary liver carcinoma. Study information: Maximum tumor diameters ranged from about 4.2 to 11 cm, stage T1-T3 N0M0.

Each 20-30 mg portion of unsorted bulk tissue served as the source for co-extraction of RNA and DNA. Findings and limits, study-wide: Among the pair types, tumor region pairs showed more overlap than tumor-adjacent and tumor-blood pairs.

Germline V gene data show CDR1 as SGHDN and CDR2 as FVKESK. The CDR3 contains 13 residues. Starting material of around 490 ng total RNA yielded TCR beta cDNA via a constant-region primer. Employing slightly modified ARM-PCR, three nested multiplex PCR rounds were run, and these gave rise to the TCR beta libraries. Rounds one and two of PCR, each of 10 cycles, were primed with TRBV1-TRBV30 forward primers and a C-beta reverse primer. TCRdb reprocessed the multiplex PCR reads via MiXCR and lists one record per CDR3 protein. The sample contains some 190,000 distinct CDR3 sequences, around four fifths of which appear only once.

Sequencing was carried out using tumor tissue from primary liver carcinoma. The TCR originated in a man aged 35 to 55 with primary liver carcinoma and hepatitis B virus infection. This rearrangement joins TRBV14 to TRBJ1-1; 9 bases agree with TRBD1. CDR3 protein: CASSQGQGIEAYF. The CDR3 bases are TGTGCTAGCAGCCAAGGACAGGGGATAGAAGCTTACTTT. The whole variable domain, filled in from reference TRBV14 and TRBJ1-1, reads EAGVTQFPSHSVIEKGQTVTLRCDPISGHDNLYWYRRVMGKEIKFLLHFVKESKQDESGMPNNRFLAERTGGTYSTLKVQPAELEDSGVYFCASSQGQGIEAYFGQGTRLTVV.